Shown below are 18 T cell receptor beta chains from a single sample sequenced in a study of OX40 agonist ivuxolimab in advanced cancers. Only in-frame clones appear in the TCRdb table, and some are missing; sequencing was by immunoSEQ multiplex PCR. The sample includes approximately 32,000 clones, less than 90% of them seen just once. Sequencing used CD4+ or CD8+ T cells sorted from blood, obtained in a trial of the OX40 agonist ivuxolimab. The receptor set was obtained from an adult with an advanced solid tumor such as melanoma, head and neck, liver or kidney cancer.

V is TRBV5-8 and J is TRBJ2-7; D uncertain. CDR1 and CDR2 (germline): SGHTS, YDEGEE. Trimming left V 5 bases short and J 5 bases short, with 17 bases between. The CDR3 totals 14 residues. The CDR3 loop reads CASSPRAPFHEQYF. The CDR3, as DNA: TGTGCCAGCAGTCCCCGGGCCCCTTTCCACGAGCAGTACTTC.

V gene TRBV2 combines with J gene TRBJ1-2; a possible D gene is TRBD1 (6 bases). With 6 bases removed from V and 0 bases from J, the gap between germline ends came to 14 bases. CDR1 SNHLY and CDR2 FYNNEI come from the germline V gene. This CDR3 is 15 amino acids long. The CDR3 protein is CASSVDRRANYGYTF. DNA of the CDR3: TGTGCCAGCAGCGTAGACAGGAGAGCTAACTATGGCTACACCTTC.

This clone has a handful of counts. The chain carries TRBV10-3 and TRBJ2-7, with 11 bases lining up with TRBD2. The CDR3 loop spans 16 amino acids. Germline CDR1 reads ENHRY; CDR2 reads SYGVKD. Trimming cost V 3 bases and J 3 bases; bases outside gene matches: 7. The chain's CDR3 is CAISDPTSGRHYEQYF. CDR3 nucleotides: TGTGCCATCAGTGATCCCACTAGCGGGAGACACTACGAGCAGTACTTC.

The genes are TRBV11-2 and TRBJ2-7; D gene unclear. Trimming left V 3 bases short and J 6 bases short, with 9 bases between. Germline CDR1 SGHAT, CDR2 FQNNGV. CDR3 length: 12 residues. This CDR3 is CASSFLGPEQYF. DNA for the CDR3: TGTGCCAGCAGCTTTTTAGGCCCCGAGCAGTACTTC. Based on the CDR3 plus reference TRBV11-2 and TRBJ2-7, the full variable domain is EAGVAQSPRYKIIEKRQSVAFWCNPISGHATLYWYQQILGQGPKLLIQFQNNGVVDDSQLPKDRFSAERLKGVDSTLKIQPAKLEDSAVYLCASSFLGPEQYFGPGTRLTVT.

The chain couples TRBV15 to TRBJ2-5; 9 bases are shared with TRBD2. This CDR3 has 16 amino acids. The ends lost 2 bases at V and 0 bases at J; junction bases unmatched: 4. CDR1 is LNHNV and CDR2 is YYDKDF in the germline V gene (reference sequence). The CDR3 sequence: CATSRLAGEYQETQYF. DNA for the CDR3: TGTGCCACCAGCAGATTAGCGGGAGAGTACCAAGAGACCCAGTACTTC. Full variable domain (outside the CDR3, taken from reference TRBV15 and TRBJ2-5): DAMVIQNPRYQVTQFGKPVTLSCSQTLNHNVMYWYQQKSSQAPKLLFHYYDKDFNNEADTPDNFQSRRPNTSFCFLDIRSPGLGDTAMYLCATSRLAGEYQETQYFGPGTRLLVL.

The V gene is TRBV27, the J gene TRBJ2-3; 13 bases align to TRBD2. Germline V lookup: CDR1 MNHEY, CDR2 SMNVEV (reference sequence). This CDR3 spans 15 amino acids. The V and J ends lost 6 bases and 1 base, in that order; junction bases with no gene match: 1. As DNA, the CDR3 is TGTGCCAGCAGCGGACTAGCGGGAGGCACAGATACGCAGTATTTT. Residues: CASSGLAGGTDTQYF.

The chain carries TRBV29-1 and TRBJ2-5, with a weak D call TRBD2 (5 bases). The CDR3 contains 11 residues. The ends were cut back, 4 bases at V and 4 bases at J, with 7 bases in the middle. Germline loops: CDR1 SQVTM, CDR2 ANQGSEA. The CDR3 loop is CSVGRGETQYF. Written as DNA, the CDR3 is TGCAGCGTTGGACGGGGAGAGACCCAGTACTTC.

The table lists this clone with a count of one. The chain carries TRBV7-6 and TRBJ2-4; TRBD1 aligns across 10 bases. After removal of 1 base from V and 0 bases from J, the junction contained 3 bases not matched to a gene. The CDR3 contains 17 residues. From germline, CDR1 is SGHVS and CDR2 FNYEAQ. CDR3 nucleotide sequence: TGTGCCAGCAGCTTAGGACAGGGGGCTGAAGCCAAAAACATTCAGTACTTC. Translating gives CASSLGQGAEAKNIQYF.

The sample holds one count of this clone. This sequence joins TRBV20-1 and TRBJ2-7; D unresolved. This CDR3 comprises 11 residues. The V gene lost 1 base and the J gene lost 7 bases, with 8 bases spanning the gap. CDR1 DFQATT and CDR2 SNEGSKA come from the germline V gene (reference sequence). For the CDR3, the DNA is TGCAGTGCTAGAGGAGCGTTAGAGCAGTACTTC. As protein: CSARGALEQYF.

The gene calls are TRBV4-3 and TRBJ1-1, with unresolved D. Trimming took off 3 bases at V and 5 bases at J, with 16 bases between the two ends. This CDR3 is 15 amino acids long. Germline V gene lookup returns CDR1 LGHNA and CDR2 YSLEER. The CDR3 loop is CASSQLSFLGTEAFF. DNA for the CDR3: TGCGCCAGCAGCCAGCTCTCGTTCCTGGGGACTGAAGCTTTCTTT.

V usage is TRBV9 and J usage is TRBJ2-2, with D perhaps TRBD2 (6 bases). The CDR3 spans 15 residues. CDR1 is SGDLS and CDR2 is YYNGEE in the germline V gene. V was pared by 5 bases and J by 5 bases, with 16 bases between. CDR3 sequence (DNA): TGTGCCAGCAGAGAAGGAGGGGCGGGGACCGGGGAGCTGTTTTTT. Its translation: CASREGGAGTGELFF.

This chain uses TRBV28 with TRBJ2-1, with 8 bases identical to TRBD2. V dropped 3 bases and J dropped 3; count of bases not matched to a gene: 19. The CDR3 spans 20 residues. Per germline, CDR1 MDHEN and CDR2 SYDVKM. This CDR3 reads CASSFDGGLNTGTSYNEQFF. In DNA, the CDR3 is TGTGCCAGCAGTTTTGACGGGGGGCTAAACACCGGGACTAGCTACAATGAGCAGTTCTTC.

The gene calls are TRBV18 and TRBJ1-1, with 7 bases lining up with TRBD1. CDR1 is KGHSH and CDR2 is LQKENI in the germline V gene. The V gene end was trimmed by 6 bases and the J gene end by 3 bases; junction bases not matched to a gene: 7. CDR3 length: 14 residues. The CDR3 nucleotides are TGTGCCAGCTCCCCGCGGGACAGCGACACTGAAGCTTTCTTT. Translation gives CASSPRDSDTEAFF. Looking up the rest from reference TRBV18 and TRBJ1-1 gives the full variable domain: NAGVMQNPRHLVRRRGQEARLRCSPMKGHSHVYWYRQLPEEGLKFMVYLQKENIIDESGMPKERFSAEFPKEGPSILRIQQVVRGDSAAYFCASSPRDSDTEAFFGQGTRLTVV.

This rearrangement joins TRBV5-1 to TRBJ2-7; 15 nucleotides align to TRBD2. Germline-derived CDR1 and CDR2 are SGHRS and YFSETQ. The CDR3 loop spans 17 amino acids. The V segment lost 3 bases and the J segment 0 bases; nucleotides outside the gene matches: 4. The CDR3 DNA reads as TGCGCCAGCAGCTCTGGGACTAGCGGGAGGAGCTCCTACGAGCAGTACTTC. Translated: CASSSGTSGRSSYEQYF.

As concerns this clone: A far more abundant clone sits one base away, making this likely a read error. The genes are TRBV4-1 and TRBJ2-7; 11 bases are shared with TRBD1. V lost 6 bases and J lost 3; bases outside the gene matches: 7. The CDR3 runs 15 residues. Germline V CDR1 and CDR2: MGHRA, YSYEKL. CDR3 sequence (DNA): TGCGCCAGCAGTTACTCCGGGACAGGGGGCTACGAGCAGTACTTC. Translated, it gives CASSYSGTGGYEQYF.

Remarks on this clone: One junction end disagrees with the germline gene, perhaps due to a read error. V and J are TRBV15 and TRBJ2-3, with 7 positions matching TRBD2. This CDR3 contains 16 residues. Per the germline V gene, CDR1 is LNHNV and CDR2 is YYDKDF (reference sequence). The CDR3 nucleotides read TGTGCCACCAGCAGAGATCTTTCGACTAGCACGGATACGCAGTATTTT. Its translation is CATSRDLSTSTDTQYF.

The chain links TRBV27 to TRBJ1-5; D gene unclear. Germline V gene sequence: CDR1 MNHEY, CDR2 SMNVEV (reference sequence). Trimming removed 8 bases from V and 6 bases from J, with 8 bases in between. The CDR3 covers 11 residues. CDR3 amino acids: CASGEGQPQHF. The CDR3 bases are TGTGCCAGCGGGGAGGGTCAGCCCCAGCATTTT.

This clone was recorded once. The chain uses TRBV19 and TRBJ1-2; TRBD1 aligns across 7 bases. The germline V gene has CDR1 LNHDA and CDR2 SQIVND (reference sequence). The CDR3 consists of 14 residues. CDR3 in amino acids: CARTPRGYNYGYTF. CDR3 nucleotides: TGTGCAAGAACTCCCAGGGGGTATAACTATGGCTACACCTTC.